These 2 T cell receptor beta chains share one sample of origin, sequenced in a study of control samples from healthy donors and cancer patients. The repertoire was sequenced with immunoSEQ multiplex PCR; TCRdb's copy has only in-frame clones and lacks some. Here the sample spans 100,000 to 150,000 clones, around 90% being singletons. The material sequenced was blood. Receptors were obtained from a man aged 18 to 29 in good health.

The chain is built from TRBV2 and TRBJ1-5; D unresolved. V gave up 8 bases and J gave up 0 bases, with 11 bases separating them. The CDR3 totals 14 residues. Looked up from germline, CDR1 is SNHLY and CDR2 is FYNNEI. CDR3: CASGYQYSNQPQHF. The CDR3 nucleotides are TGTGCCAGCGGGTATCAATATAGCAATCAGCCCCAGCATTTT.

The rearrangement links TRBV6-2 or TRBV6-3 to TRBJ1-3; D is unresolved. This CDR3 contains 12 residues. The V end lost 6 bases, the J end lost 7 bases, and 10 bases lay between the germline ends. CDR1 and CDR2 from the germline V gene are MNHEY and SVGEGT. Here the CDR3 DNA reads TGTGCCAGCAGCCGAAGGGAGAACACCATATATTTT. Protein product: CASSRRENTIYF.